This T cell receptor beta chain is drawn from a study of molecular identifiers for immune sequencing clone quantification. Each CDR3 protein gets one entry after TCRdb re-called the PCR reads with MiXCR. The sample includes 550,000 to 750,000 distinct CDR3 sequences, just under 20% seen only once; the top ten take roughly 0.85%. What was sequenced was naive CD8+ T cells from blood, with Jurkat cell RNA spiked in. Subset denoted: FACS-sorted CD8+CD4-CCR7+CD45RA+ naive T cells. This clonotype was obtained from a human donor in good health. Some libraries in this study had Jurkat cell RNA spiked in.

CDR3 in DNA: TGTGCCAGTAGTATACTCCCCTTTGGGACAATCGATCAGCCCCAGCATTTT. Protein sequence: CASSILPFGTIDQPQHF. V gene TRBV19 combines with J gene TRBJ1-5, with TRBD1 as a possible D gene (6 bases). Per the germline V gene, CDR1 is LNHDA and CDR2 is SQIVND (reference sequence). The CDR3 consists of 17 residues. The V end lost 2 bases, the J end lost 5 bases, and 19 bases lay between the germline ends.